A single T cell receptor (beta chain) is shown here with its context. Its antigen is still unknown. The sample comes from a study of cytomegalovirus exposure and HLA in healthy donors listed by TCRdb under 2017. Describing the broader study: In an earlier analysis of roughly 590 of the donors, around 290 Gb of sequence data and roughly 100 million unique TCR beta sequences from about 179 million T cells were reported. Rather than using new phenotypic data, the later analysis identified candidate immune exposures from TCR beta sequences and from how often those sequences occurred across donors. The number of typed donors differed by locus: 629-630 for A, B, C, DRB1 and DQB1; 500 to 550 for DQA1; fewer than 610 for DPA1; and around 450 for DPB1. Besides the first cohort of under 700 subjects, a separate validation cohort made up of 120 different subjects was used. Among roughly 370 genotyped donors of the cohort, an average of around 240,000 unique TCR beta nucleotide sequences were sequenced per donor, roughly 18% of them non-productive. To decide whether each TCR beta V gene segment behaved as functional or pseudogenic, an earlier analysis of approximately 600 of the donors relied on high-throughput TCR beta sequencing. The genetic ancestry cluster associated with self-reported Caucasian donors included over 80% of the 398 genotyped donors. Because of strong linkage in the cohort, five DR-DQ haplotypes were treated as single units for association and clustering. The aim of the study was to test whether cataloging public T cell receptors could identify signatures of past pathogen exposure. The study profiled the T cell repertoires of about 720 subjects by immunosequencing and related them to cytomegalovirus serostatus. Donor age, sex, ethnicity and CMV serostatus were compiled alongside the repertoire data. A later analysis re-analyzed previously published TCR beta repertoires from 550 to 700 donors and added high-resolution HLA genotyping to study TCR occurrence patterns. All discovery cohort repertoires had been generated using a single sequencing platform. The study combined high-throughput TCR immunosequencing, statistical association of individual TCRs with disease status, and machine learning to predict cytomegalovirus infection status. An early release covering roughly 640 HLA-typed donors comprised roughly 300 gigabases of sequencing data and around 85 million unique TCR sequences. Both class I and class II loci were covered by HLA typing, at four-digit resolution. Genome-wide SNP genotypes for about 65% of the 666 donors were used in a later genetic analysis, which treated that subset as a discovery cohort. Study-wide conclusions, independent of this receptor: The presence/absence analyses assumed that sequencing depth was roughly uniform across donors, and that assumption may not be true. Most TCR sequences were observed very rarely across donors, whereas some public TCRs were present in many individuals. A later analysis associated 16,951 TCR beta sequences with specific HLA alleles at a false discovery rate of 0.05. Linkage disequilibrium might explain the correlated functional status among segregating V segments, but an unknown experimental factor could not be ruled out. Fewer than 20 rarely observed V segments, including chromosome 9 orphons, were excluded from the earlier analysis of some 590 of the donors because counts were too low. In both the original and validation cohorts, the classifier was reported to diagnose cytomegalovirus status with high specificity and sensitivity. When HLA alleles, especially DR and DQ, strongly co-occurred, TCR associations were difficult to assign to individual alleles. An earlier analysis of 587 of the donors showed that most TCR beta V segments appeared in productive rearrangements either about 90% or about 30% of the time, which broadly matched IMGT annotations. The 87-base-pair reads could not distinguish some IMGT-functional V segments, including TRBV6-2 and TRBV6-3, so those segments were excluded. The study gave a list of some 150 TCR beta chains associated with cytomegalovirus. A further reported finding was that TCR beta sequences accurately predicted the HLA-A and HLA-B alleles for most subjects in the first cohort. Because some donors lacked HLA typing at each locus, the association tests relied only on the typed subset. A few of the identified cytomegalovirus-associated TCR beta chains were confirmed in vitro to be specific for cytomegalovirus antigens. CMV serostatus was the only immune exposure information available for the cohort. A cluster of highly shared sequence variants was judged likely to be a technical artifact of the sequencing pipeline. In a later analysis, several top co-occurrence clusters were reported to appear linked to parvovirus B19, influenza, CMV and Epstein-Barr virus. It was suggested by the authors that the approach could potentially be generalized to other disease states and immunological phenotypes. A later analysis found that TCR association rates varied across HLA loci, with DRB1 alleles showing the most associated TCRs and HLA-C alleles the fewest. In this cohort, only TCR beta chains were sequenced, and detectable features were limited by the absence of alpha or paired-chain data. According to a later analysis, most CMV-associated TCR beta chains appeared to be HLA-restricted, and the HLA associations seemed to be driven largely by CMV exposure. In a later genetic analysis, a missense DCLRE1C variant was associated with V-gene and J-gene trimming of TCR beta chains, and the association was replicated in an independent cohort. In a later analysis, HLA-associated TCR beta chains showed more clonal expansion and lower generation probabilities than non-associated chains that were equally common. A later genetic analysis reported fewer N-insertions in productive TCRs among donors in an Asian-associated ancestry cluster than the roughly 700-donor mean.

Libraries came from the immunoSEQ multiplex PCR assay. For the multiplex PCR, a mixture combining 60 forward primers for TCR Vbeta segments and 13 reverse primers for TCR Jbeta segments was used. Amplification of the CDR3 region of rearranged TCR beta genes was performed with a multiplex PCR assay on genomic DNA. The Illumina HiSeq System was used to sequence the amplified TCR beta libraries as 87-base-pair reads. In the paper's pipeline: Across the roughly 670 repertoires, a later analysis counted roughly 84 million unique TCR beta chains, some 11 million of which were shared by at least two donors. A nearest-neighbor algorithm error-corrected the raw reads and collapsed the reads into unique sequences, merging closely related sequences to remove PCR and sequencing errors. V, D and J gene segments were assigned by aligning CDR3 sequences to IMGT reference sequences. For a sequence to be retained, at least a six-nucleotide match to both a V gene segment and a J gene segment was required. Rearrangements were called productive when the CDR3 lacked stop codons and stayed in frame with V and J; all others were non-productive. Following IMGT convention, CDR3 was defined as the stretch from the second conserved V-encoded cysteine to the conserved J-encoded phenylalanine. The earlier analysis of 587 of the donors excluded sequences that lacked an unambiguous match to a single V gene segment. An earlier analysis of 500 to 700 of the donors classified V segments as functional when productive rearrangements were above 56.7% and as segregating when the standard deviation between donors was above 5%. To diagnose cytomegalovirus status from the catalog of TCR beta chain sequences, a statistical classification framework was built. A later analysis assigned V and J genes by comparing TCR nucleotide sequences with IMGT/GENE-DB human TR gene sequences. In a later analysis, CDR3 sequences and most-parsimonious VDJ recombination scenarios were assigned using the TCRdist pipeline. In a later analysis, each TCR beta chain was defined by its CDR3 amino acid sequence together with its V-gene family, and reads without a unique V-gene family were excluded. A later analysis removed 592 highly shared, low-generation-probability nucleotide sequences to deal with suspected cross-contamination and a sequencing artifact. In a later analysis, a clonal expansion index for each public chain was calculated from normalized within-repertoire ranks of inferred template counts. In a later analysis, generation probabilities were computed with a VDJ recombination model fitted to out-of-frame rearrangements, and the resulting probabilities were checked against IGoR. Hypergeometric tests were used in a later analysis to score TCR-TCR, TCR-HLA and TCR-CMV co-occurrence, with a repertoire-size bias correction applied to the TCR pairs. To estimate false discovery rates, a later analysis permuted the HLA or CMV assignments 20 times. In a later analysis, co-occurring TCRs were grouped using DBSCAN, with TCRdist sequence similarity added in when clustering inside HLA-allele-positive subsets. Repertoires with fewer than 30,000 or more than 120,000 public chains, plus five repertoires with anomalous nucleotide sharing, were excluded from co-occurrence clustering. Here the immuneACCESS table is served through TCRdb, limited to in-frame sequences with V and J called. Missing clones are a known gap in these copies; in checked studies unresolved V genes cover under half, and the rest lacks a known reason. That table is the source of V, J and clone size, and D and trimming were worked out from the DNA. This sample's table has entries for 100,000 to 150,000 clones. The top ten clones comprise roughly 1% of the sample.

In total, approximately 690 healthy bone marrow donors made up the cohort. All cohort members were sampled while nominally healthy, although unrecorded immune exposures were likely present. The donor tested CMV seronegative and was one of the 352 seronegative cohort members. A peripheral blood sample was provided by each donor, and peripheral blood mononuclear cells were used for TCR beta sequencing. The Qiagen DNeasy Blood Extraction Kit was used to extract genomic DNA from the blood cell samples. CDR1 and CDR2, looked up from the germline V gene (reference sequence), are MNHEY and SMNVEV. There are 13 amino acids in the CDR3, from cysteine to phenylalanine inclusive. The read is trimmed to its CDR3 DNA, 39 bases read in frame from base 1. Between the V and J ends, shortened by 4 bases and 10 bases respectively, the junction contains 11 bases.

The receptor was derived from a man aged 18 to 35 in good health and CMV-seronegative. Sequencing was done on a sample of PBMCs. The receptor chain draws on TRBV27 and TRBJ1-6, and the D gene may be TRBD1, 6 bases matching. This receptor has the CDR3 CASSSGQLSPLHF. In nucleotide form, the sequence is TGTGCCAGCAGTTCTGGACAGCTCTCACCCCTCCACTTT.